A selection of T cell receptor beta chains follows, all from one sample in a study of early T cells in non-severe SARS-CoV-2 infection. TCRdb independently ran MiXCR on the 5' RACE reads; one entry per CDR3 protein. The table has roughly 75,000 distinct CDR3 sequences, 11% seen once. Input material: whole blood. All receptors derive from an adult who was a healthcare worker with PCR-confirmed SARS-CoV-2 infection or an uninfected control (not recorded which). Each CDR3 is given with its conserved first and last residue. The order of the fields is J gene, D gene, V gene, clone size, CDR3 DNA, CDR3 protein. D genes are given only for firm matches. Clone size appears in some rows only: once, few, many, or a class for an expanded clone.

TRBJ1-2 NA TRBV30 once TGTGCCTGGAGTGCTGGGCGGCAGTATGGCTACACCTTC CAWSAGRQYGYTF
TRBJ1-2 TRBD1 TRBV9 many TGTGCCAGCAGCTCCCGACAGGGAAACTATGGCTACACCTTC CASSSRQGNYGYTF
TRBJ2-7 TRBD1 TRBV6-1 NA TGTGCCAGCAGTGGTCGGACAGGGGGGCAATCCTACGAGCAGTACTTC CASSGRTGGQSYEQYF
TRBJ1-4 NA TRBV30 many TGTGCCTGGAGTGTAAAAGGAGAGAAACTGTTTTTT CAWSVKGEKLFF
TRBJ1-3 NA TRBV7-9 few TGTGCCAGCAGCTTTTGGTCCGGCCGGAGGGGAAACACCATATATTTT CASSFWSGRRGNTIYF
TRBJ2-1 NA TRBV4-2 many TGTGCCAGCAGCCAAGAGGGAGTGGTGGATGAGCAGTTCTTC CASSQEGVVDEQFF
TRBJ2-2 TRBD1 TRBV2 few TGTGCCAGCACCGGACAGGGATTTACCGGGGAGCTGTTTTTT CASTGQGFTGELFF
TRBJ2-7 TRBD2 TRBV4-1 many TGCGCCAGCAGCCCTGGACTAGCGGTAAACTACGAGCAGTACTTC CASSPGLAVNYEQYF
TRBJ2-1 TRBD2 TRBV7-9 many TGTGCCAGCAGCCCTCAGACTAGCGGGGGACAGGATGAGCAGTTCTTC CASSPQTSGGQDEQFF
TRBJ1-4 NA TRBV5-4 once TGTGCCAGCAGTTTTCTGACAGCCGGGGGTGAAAAACTGTTTTTT CASSFLTAGGEKLFF
TRBJ1-5 TRBD1 TRBV7-6 many TGTGCCAGCAGCTTGGGGACAGGGGGACAGCCCCAGCTTTTT CASSLGTGGQPQLF
TRBJ1-1 NA TRBV4-1 few TGCGCCAGCAGTTCTGGGGGGAACACTGAAGCTTTCTTT CASSSGGNTEAFF
TRBJ2-7 NA TRBV28 many TGTGCCAGCAGTTTAACTTCGGGACAAAGCTCCTACGAGCAGTACTTC CASSLTSGQSSYEQYF
TRBJ1-5 NA TRBV29-1 many TGCAGCGTGGCACAGGCCGGGGGCAATCAGCCCCAGCATTTT CSVAQAGGNQPQHF
TRBJ1-2 NA TRBV7-9 many TGTGCCAGCAGCTTAGACGGGACGGCCAACTATGGCTACACCTTC CASSLDGTANYGYTF
TRBJ1-2 NA TRBV7-2 NA TGTGCCAGCAGCTTAACCGGACGGGACTATGGCTACACCTTC CASSLTGRDYGYTF
TRBJ2-3 NA TRBV5-5 many TGTGCCAGCAGCTTGACAGGGCACACAGATACGCAGTATTTT CASSLTGHTDTQYF
TRBJ2-5 NA TRBV6-2/TRBV6-3 many TGTGCCAGCAGTGACCCATCTCGGACCCAGTACTTC CASSDPSRTQYF
TRBJ2-5 NA TRBV6-6 few TGTGCCAGCACCGAGACCCTACTTGGGGCAGAGACCCAGTACTTC CASTETLLGAETQYF
TRBJ2-3 NA TRBV20-1 NA TGCAGTGCTAGAAGGCAGGCCTACACAGATACGCAGTATTTT CSARRQAYTDTQYF
TRBJ1-1 NA TRBV7-8 many TGTGCCAGCAGCCTTACATCCCAGGGGAAAGCTTTCTTT CASSLTSQGKAFF
TRBJ1-6 NA TRBV7-8 many TGTGCCAGCAGCTTGCCCCGGTCACCCCTCCACTTT CASSLPRSPLHF
TRBJ1-5 TRBD1 TRBV9 many TGTGCCAGCAGCGCAGAGACAGGGATCAATCAGCCCCAGCATTTT CASSAETGINQPQHF
TRBJ2-3 TRBD2 TRBV20-1 NA TGCAGTGCTAGAGCAGCCAGCGGGGGGCTCACTAGCACAGATACGCAGTATTTT CSARAASGGLTSTDTQYF
TRBJ2-7 NA TRBV19 many TGTGCCAGTAGTGTTCCAGGGGACTCCTACGAGCAGTACTTC CASSVPGDSYEQYF
TRBJ1-3 NA TRBV5-1 NA TGCGCCAGCAGCAGGGGGGACGGGGGACTCGCTGGAAACACCATATATTTT CASSRGDGGLAGNTIYF
TRBJ2-5 NA TRBV11-2 NA TGTGCCAGCAGCTTAGAGACCCCGGGAAGGACCCAGTACTTC CASSLETPGRTQYF
TRBJ1-5 NA TRBV10-2 many TGCGCCAGCAGTGGACAGCTCAATCAGCCCCAGCATTTT CASSGQLNQPQHF
TRBJ2-7 NA TRBV27 many TGTGCCAGCAGTCGAACCCCGGGCTACGAGCAGTACTTC CASSRTPGYEQYF